The clone carrying this TCR beta chain was detected many times. Its matching antigen is unknown. Every TCR beta cDNA library bore unique molecular identifiers. TCRdb analysed the PCR reads with MiXCR anew, one entry per CDR3 protein. The data contain over 250,000 distinct CDR3 sequences, 36% of them singletons. This sample stems from a study of post-analysis software for immune sequencing data. Study overall: The courses of disease that were included comprised relapsing-remitting, secondary progressive and progressive-relapsing multiple sclerosis. Points from the study as a whole: Controls had lower frequencies than patients of 4 or 5 TRBV segments, which included TRBV5-6, TRBV5-1 and TRBV20-1. Strong co-clustering by F measure was evident for samples that had been prepared in the same batch. For normalized Chao1 diversity, multiple sclerosis patients scored significantly lower than controls did.

Germline V gene lookup returns CDR1 SGHAT and CDR2 FQDESV (reference sequence). The V segment lost 1 base and the J segment 3 bases; nucleotides outside the gene matches: 6. This CDR3 contains 16 residues. The TCR sequence derives from a girl aged 10-17 years with multiple sclerosis. The chain carries TRBV11-1 and TRBJ2-5; 9 nucleotides agree with TRBD1. Sequenced material: blood. CDR3 amino acids: CASSLVYRGQKETQYF. Here the CDR3 DNA reads TGTGCCAGCAGCTTAGTGTACAGGGGGCAGAAAGAGACCCAGTACTTC.